The rows below give T cell receptor beta chains drawn from one sample of a study of shared clonotypes between healthy human individuals. The protocol was immunoSEQ multiplex PCR, while the TCRdb copy is restricted to in-frame clones and leaves out a portion. Seen here are around 2,000,000 clones, about 94% observed once, and the top ten hold roughly 1%. Sequenced input: naive CD8+ T cells sorted from blood. Receptor source: a young man in good health. Both conserved end residues are part of each CDR3. The D gene is left open where the match is weak. The listing skips clone size in some rows; elsewhere it reads once, few, many or a size class.

d_gene: TRBD2
v_gene: TRBV11-2
j_gene: TRBJ2-1
abundance: -
CDR3aa: CASSISGGAGNEQFF
CDR3nt: TGTGCCAGCAGCATTAGCGGGGGGGCCGGGAATGAGCAGTTCTTC

d_gene: -
v_gene: TRBV27
j_gene: TRBJ2-7
abundance: -
CDR3aa: CASSPNQGYEQYF
CDR3nt: TGTGCCAGCAGTCCCAACCAGGGTTACGAGCAGTACTTC

d_gene: -
v_gene: TRBV19
j_gene: TRBJ2-7
abundance: -
CDR3aa: CASSPREGGYVEQYF
CDR3nt: TGTGCCAGTAGTCCCCGGGAAGGGGGTTACGTCGAGCAGTACTTC

d_gene: -
v_gene: TRBV9
j_gene: TRBJ2-1
abundance: -
CDR3aa: CASSVDGTLYNEQFF
CDR3nt: TGTGCCAGCAGCGTAGACGGAACATTGTACAATGAGCAGTTCTTC

d_gene: -
v_gene: TRBV25-1
j_gene: TRBJ2-1
abundance: -
CDR3aa: CASSEAYNEQFF
CDR3nt: TGTGCCAGCAGCGAGGCCTACAATGAGCAGTTCTTC

d_gene: TRBD1
v_gene: TRBV6-1
j_gene: TRBJ2-7
abundance: -
CDR3aa: CASSELWTGSYEQYF
CDR3nt: TGTGCCAGCAGTGAACTGTGGACAGGGAGCTACGAGCAGTACTTC

d_gene: TRBD2
v_gene: TRBV10-1
j_gene: TRBJ2-7
abundance: -
CDR3aa: CASPGLNYEQYF
CDR3nt: TGCGCCAGTCCGGGACTAAACTACGAGCAGTACTTC

d_gene: TRBD1
v_gene: TRBV4-1
j_gene: TRBJ2-7
abundance: -
CDR3aa: CASSPGQGTYEQYF
CDR3nt: TGCGCCAGCAGCCCCGGACAGGGGACCTACGAGCAGTACTTC

d_gene: -
v_gene: TRBV5-4
j_gene: TRBJ2-7
abundance: -
CDR3aa: CASNPIWGQYF
CDR3nt: TGTGCCAGCAACCCGATCTGGGGGCAGTACTTC

d_gene: -
v_gene: TRBV30
j_gene: TRBJ1-2
abundance: -
CDR3aa: CAWSVLQGPYYGYTF
CDR3nt: TGTGCCTGGAGTGTACTCCAGGGACCTTACTATGGCTACACCTTC

d_gene: TRBD2
v_gene: TRBV6-5
j_gene: TRBJ2-7
abundance: -
CDR3aa: CASKVAGGPAYEQYF
CDR3nt: TGTGCCAGCAAAGTAGCGGGAGGGCCCGCCTACGAGCAGTACTTC

d_gene: -
v_gene: TRBV7-9
j_gene: TRBJ1-4
abundance: -
CDR3aa: CASSPPTGFREKLFF
CDR3nt: TGTGCCAGCAGCCCTCCCACAGGGTTCCGTGAAAAACTGTTTTTT

d_gene: -
v_gene: TRBV7-9
j_gene: TRBJ2-7
abundance: -
CDR3aa: CASNPPGHPYEQYF
CDR3nt: TGTGCCAGTAACCCCCCGGGACACCCCTACGAGCAGTACTTC

d_gene: -
v_gene: TRBV4-3
j_gene: TRBJ1-2
abundance: once
CDR3aa: CASSQGEGYGYTF
CDR3nt: TGCGCCAGCAGCCAAGGTGAGGGGTATGGCTACACCTTC

d_gene: -
v_gene: TRBV5-4
j_gene: TRBJ2-3
abundance: -
CDR3aa: CASSFTGASPDTQYF
CDR3nt: TGTGCCAGCAGCTTTACGGGGGCCAGCCCAGATACGCAGTATTTT

d_gene: -
v_gene: TRBV5-1
j_gene: TRBJ2-1
abundance: -
CDR3aa: CASSSDSNEQFF
CDR3nt: TGCGCCAGCAGCTCGGACAGCAATGAGCAGTTCTTC

d_gene: -
v_gene: TRBV11-2
j_gene: TRBJ1-1
abundance: -
CDR3aa: CASRILTTTEAFF
CDR3nt: TGTGCCAGCCGTATTTTAACAACGACTGAAGCTTTCTTT

d_gene: TRBD1
v_gene: TRBV28
j_gene: TRBJ1-4
abundance: -
CDR3aa: CASSLRQGGEKLFF
CDR3nt: TGTGCCAGCAGTTTACGCCAGGGGGGTGAAAAACTGTTTTTT

d_gene: -
v_gene: TRBV5-1
j_gene: TRBJ1-4
abundance: -
CDR3aa: CASSSFGDTRREKLFF
CDR3nt: TGCGCCAGCAGCTCCTTCGGGGACACCCGGAGAGAAAAACTGTTTTTT

d_gene: TRBD1
v_gene: TRBV11-3
j_gene: TRBJ2-2
abundance: -
CDR3aa: CATDRVGTGELFF
CDR3nt: TGTGCCACGGACAGGGTTGGCACCGGGGAGCTGTTTTTT

d_gene: TRBD1
v_gene: TRBV4-1
j_gene: TRBJ1-1
abundance: -
CDR3aa: CASSQVQGAEAFF
CDR3nt: TGCGCCAGCAGCCAGGTACAGGGGGCTGAAGCTTTCTTT

d_gene: TRBD1
v_gene: TRBV5-6
j_gene: TRBJ1-1
abundance: -
CDR3aa: CASSLSIGTGIEAFF
CDR3nt: TGTGCCAGCAGCTTGTCCATTGGGACAGGGATTGAAGCTTTCTTT

d_gene: -
v_gene: TRBV6-5
j_gene: TRBJ1-2
abundance: -
CDR3aa: CASSEQAGYGYTF
CDR3nt: TGTGCCAGCAGCGAACAGGCCGGCTATGGCTACACCTTC

d_gene: -
v_gene: TRBV27
j_gene: TRBJ2-3
abundance: once
CDR3aa: CASSSRDDTDTQYF
CDR3nt: TGTGCCAGCAGTTCGAGGGATGACACAGATACGCAGTATTTT

d_gene: -
v_gene: TRBV13
j_gene: TRBJ1-1
abundance: -
CDR3aa: CASSLDRESEAFF
CDR3nt: TGTGCCAGCAGCTTAGACAGGGAGAGTGAAGCTTTCTTT

d_gene: -
v_gene: TRBV4-2
j_gene: TRBJ2-7
abundance: -
CDR3aa: CASSQDENGVVSYEQYF
CDR3nt: TGTGCCAGCAGCCAAGATGAGAACGGGGTTGTCTCCTACGAGCAGTACTTC

d_gene: TRBD1
v_gene: TRBV6-6
j_gene: TRBJ2-3
abundance: -
CDR3aa: CASVLQGIDTQYF
CDR3nt: TGTGCCAGCGTGCTACAGGGGATAGATACGCAGTATTTT

d_gene: TRBD1
v_gene: TRBV27
j_gene: TRBJ1-2
abundance: -
CDR3aa: CASSLSGTGGDYGYTF
CDR3nt: TGTGCCAGCAGTTTATCCGGGACAGGGGGCGACTATGGCTACACCTTC

d_gene: -
v_gene: TRBV28
j_gene: TRBJ1-2
abundance: -
CDR3aa: CASSFLYGADEVYGYTF
CDR3nt: TGTGCCAGCAGTTTTTTATATGGTGCGGATGAAGTTTATGGCTACACCTTC

d_gene: TRBD1
v_gene: TRBV5-1
j_gene: TRBJ1-1
abundance: -
CDR3aa: CASSSPYRGTEAFF
CDR3nt: TGCGCCAGCAGCTCACCTTACAGGGGCACTGAAGCTTTCTTT

d_gene: -
v_gene: TRBV5-8
j_gene: TRBJ2-1
abundance: -
CDR3aa: CASSSMYALKGYNEQFF
CDR3nt: TGTGCCAGCAGCTCCATGTATGCCCTCAAAGGGTACAATGAGCAGTTCTTC

d_gene: TRBD1
v_gene: TRBV5-6
j_gene: TRBJ2-7
abundance: -
CDR3aa: CASTETGAPYEQYF
CDR3nt: TGTGCCAGCACCGAGACAGGGGCACCTTACGAGCAGTACTTC

d_gene: -
v_gene: TRBV28
j_gene: TRBJ1-4
abundance: -
CDR3aa: CASSPRDTGTGPEKLFF
CDR3nt: TGTGCCAGCAGCCCAAGAGATACCGGGACTGGCCCTGAAAAACTGTTTTTT

d_gene: -
v_gene: TRBV27
j_gene: TRBJ2-5
abundance: -
CDR3aa: CASSLSLPETQYF
CDR3nt: TGTGCCAGCAGTTTATCCCTCCCAGAGACCCAGTACTTC

d_gene: -
v_gene: TRBV27
j_gene: TRBJ1-4
abundance: -
CDR3aa: CASSLVPGTYATNEKLFF
CDR3nt: TGTGCCAGCAGTTTGGTTCCCGGGACATACGCAACTAATGAAAAACTGTTTTTT

d_gene: -
v_gene: TRBV7-2
j_gene: TRBJ2-1
abundance: -
CDR3aa: CASSFGGVDEQFF
CDR3nt: TGTGCCAGCAGCTTCGGGGGCGTCGATGAGCAGTTCTTC

d_gene: -
v_gene: TRBV5-1
j_gene: TRBJ2-1
abundance: -
CDR3aa: CASNLGHADEQFF
CDR3nt: TGCGCCAGCAACTTGGGACATGCCGATGAGCAGTTCTTC

d_gene: -
v_gene: TRBV9
j_gene: TRBJ1-1
abundance: -
CDR3aa: CASSLKGDLNTEAFF
CDR3nt: TGTGCCAGCAGCCTCAAAGGGGACCTGAACACTGAAGCTTTCTTT

d_gene: TRBD2
v_gene: TRBV28
j_gene: TRBJ2-1
abundance: -
CDR3aa: CASSQSGGSSYNEQFF
CDR3nt: TGTGCCAGCAGTCAAAGCGGGGGCAGCTCCTACAATGAGCAGTTCTTC

d_gene: -
v_gene: TRBV4-2
j_gene: TRBJ1-5
abundance: -
CDR3aa: CASSQDKSNQPQHF
CDR3nt: TGTGCCAGCAGCCAAGATAAATCCAATCAGCCCCAGCATTTT

d_gene: TRBD1
v_gene: TRBV5-1
j_gene: TRBJ1-6
abundance: -
CDR3aa: CASSFGEGATSPLHF
CDR3nt: TGCGCCAGCAGCTTTGGGGAGGGGGCCACGTCACCCCTCCACTTT

d_gene: -
v_gene: TRBV2
j_gene: TRBJ1-3
abundance: -
CDR3aa: CASSAPGNTIYF
CDR3nt: TGTGCCAGCAGTGCCCCTGGAAACACCATATATTTT

d_gene: -
v_gene: TRBV25-1
j_gene: TRBJ1-2
abundance: -
CDR3aa: CASTSGGGGYTF
CDR3nt: TGTGCCAGCACCTCGGGGGGGGGCGGCTACACCTTC

d_gene: TRBD2
v_gene: TRBV4-1
j_gene: TRBJ2-7
abundance: -
CDR3aa: CASSLTLAGELYEQYF
CDR3nt: TGCGCCAGCAGCCTGACCTTAGCGGGGGAGCTCTACGAGCAGTACTTC

d_gene: TRBD1
v_gene: TRBV9
j_gene: TRBJ1-3
abundance: -
CDR3aa: CASSVGQGAYTIYF
CDR3nt: TGTGCCAGCAGCGTAGGACAGGGGGCTTACACCATATATTTT

d_gene: -
v_gene: TRBV5-6
j_gene: TRBJ2-5
abundance: -
CDR3aa: CASSLAAQETQYF
CDR3nt: TGTGCCAGCAGCTTGGCGGCCCAAGAGACCCAGTACTTC

d_gene: -
v_gene: TRBV27
j_gene: TRBJ2-7
abundance: -
CDR3aa: CASSSGSLEQYF
CDR3nt: TGTGCCAGCAGTTCCGGATCTCTCGAGCAGTACTTC

d_gene: TRBD2
v_gene: TRBV27
j_gene: TRBJ2-1
abundance: once
CDR3aa: CASSLGSGGRYEQFF
CDR3nt: TGTGCCAGCAGTTTAGGTAGCGGGGGGCGGTATGAGCAGTTCTTC

d_gene: TRBD1
v_gene: TRBV10-3
j_gene: TRBJ1-1
abundance: -
CDR3aa: CAITGGLGTEAFF
CDR3nt: TGTGCCATTACAGGGGGGCTGGGGACTGAAGCTTTCTTT

d_gene: TRBD2
v_gene: TRBV4-3
j_gene: TRBJ2-3
abundance: -
CDR3aa: CASSQDLSLLAGVTDTQYF
CDR3nt: TGCGCCAGCAGCCAAGATTTATCGCTTCTAGCGGGAGTTACAGATACGCAGTATTTT

d_gene: -
v_gene: TRBV7-9
j_gene: TRBJ2-7
abundance: once
CDR3aa: CASSPDTYEQYF
CDR3nt: TGTGCCAGCAGCCCCGACACTTACGAGCAGTACTTC

d_gene: TRBD1
v_gene: TRBV5-6
j_gene: TRBJ2-6
abundance: -
CDR3aa: CASSPQGAGANVLTF
CDR3nt: TGTGCCAGCAGCCCACAGGGGGCTGGGGCCAACGTCCTGACTTTC

d_gene: TRBD2
v_gene: TRBV4-3
j_gene: TRBJ2-7
abundance: -
CDR3aa: CASSHSREGSYEQYF
CDR3nt: TGCGCCAGCAGCCACTCGAGGGAGGGCTCCTACGAGCAGTACTTC